This T cell receptor beta chain was sequenced in a study of blood T cell repertoires in COVID-19. Study summary: Samples taken during acute and convalescent COVID-19 were collected in the United States, Italy and Spain. Sources were T cells, B-cell-depleted T cells, or PBMCs; the material itself was cDNA or gDNA.

CDR1 is SQVTM and CDR2 is ANQGSEA in the germline V gene. This CDR3 spans 13 amino acids. V was clipped by 5 bases and J by 7 bases, with 14 bases between them. In the source study's methods: Reference gene primer amplification gave estimated nucleated cell counts. The repertoire was sequenced with immunoSEQ multiplex PCR; TCRdb's copy has only in-frame clones and lacks some. The V and J calls and the clone size are those of that table, but D and trimming were determined from the DNA. The sample lists around 24,000 clones, about 84% seen once, with about a quarter in the top ten. Material for sequencing was peripheral blood. The chain has TRBV29-1 and TRBJ1-4, with D possibly TRBD1 on 5 matching bases. The TCR sequence derives from a human donor with active COVID-19. The donor label of this sample is uncertain. CDR3 sequence: CSVITGSSEKLFF. CDR3 sequence (DNA): TGCAGCGTTATAACAGGTTCATCTGAAAAACTGTTTTTT.